The rows below give T cell receptor beta chains drawn from one sample of a study of a mutant IDH1 vaccine in newly diagnosed glioma. This table comes from immunoSEQ multiplex PCR, and its TCRdb copy is limited to in-frame clones, with some not included. The sample gives 70,000 to 90,000 clones, 85% of which show up once; about 2.2% is in the top ten. These receptors have no known antigen. Sample: PBMCs, taken from a glioma patient whose treatment included an IDH1 peptide vaccine. The receptors stem from a man under 40 with glioma. Some clones in this sample may be carry-over from other donors' samples. Both conserved end residues are part of each CDR3. D genes are given only for firm matches. Expanded clones get a size class; other rows say once, few or many, or leave the size out.

>TRBD1|TRBJ1-6|TRBV7-2|-
CASSSTGGGNSPLHF
TGTGCCAGCAGTTCCACAGGGGGCGGGAATTCACCCCTCCACTTT
>-|TRBJ2-1|TRBV6-1|-
CASAFESSYNEQFF
TGTGCCAGCGCCTTCGAAAGCTCCTACAATGAGCAGTTCTTC
>TRBD1|TRBJ1-3|TRBV5-1|-
CASSRTGTGAGNTIYF
TGCGCCAGCAGTCGTACCGGGACAGGGGCTGGAAACACCATATATTTT
>-|TRBJ1-1|TRBV7-9|-
CASSFGREAFF
TGTGCCAGCAGCTTTGGCAGGGAAGCTTTCTTT
>-|TRBJ2-3|TRBV21-1|once
CASSKDGTADLVGTQYF
TGTGCCAGCAGCAAAGACGGGACAGCGGACCTTGTGGGTACGCAGTATTTT
>TRBD1|TRBJ2-3|TRBV9|-
CASSGDSPTINTQYF
TGTGCCAGCAGCGGGGACAGTCCCACCATCAATACGCAGTATTTT
>-|TRBJ2-5|TRBV18|-
CASPPTEEPVQETQYF
TGTGCCAGCCCACCAACTGAAGAGCCCGTGCAGGAGACCCAGTACTTC
>-|TRBJ1-1|TRBV18|-
CASSQSRGEGTEAFF
TGTGCCAGCTCACAGTCGAGGGGGGAGGGCACTGAAGCTTTCTTT
>-|TRBJ1-2|TRBV6-1|-
CASSGINLRGGYTF
TGTGCCAGCAGTGGTATCAATCTTAGGGGGGGCTACACCTTC
>TRBD1|TRBJ1-1|TRBV6-5|-
CASAGGRTEAFF
TGTGCCAGCGCAGGGGGCCGGACTGAAGCTTTCTTT
>-|TRBJ1-2|TRBV30|-
CALRRQGAPSNYGYTF
TGTGCCTTGAGGCGGCAGGGCGCGCCGTCTAACTATGGCTACACCTTC
>-|TRBJ2-5|TRBV20-1|-
CSGYQQETQYF
TGCAGTGGATACCAGCAAGAGACCCAGTACTTC
>TRBD1|TRBJ2-2|TRBV5-6|-
CASSFGQGIGRELFF
TGTGCCAGCAGCTTCGGACAGGGTATCGGAAGGGAGCTGTTTTTT
>TRBD2|TRBJ2-7|TRBV27|-
CASNGGGSSYEQYF
TGTGCCAGCAATGGGGGGGGTAGCTCCTACGAGCAGTACTTC
>-|TRBJ2-7|TRBV28|once
CASSPIPGFKEQYF
TGTGCCAGCAGTCCGATACCGGGTTTCAAGGAGCAGTACTTC
>TRBD1|TRBJ2-6|TRBV9|-
CASSDRTGGALGANVLTF
TGTGCCAGCAGCGATCGGACAGGGGGCGCGCTCGGGGCCAACGTCCTGACTTTC
>-|TRBJ1-2|TRBV6-6|few
CASSSGGEGYGYTF
TGTGCCAGCAGTTCCGGGGGAGAGGGGTATGGCTACACCTTC
>TRBD1|TRBJ2-7|TRBV29-1|once
CSVEDRDRGLYEQYF
TGCAGCGTTGAAGATCGGGACAGGGGGCTCTACGAGCAGTACTTC
>TRBD1|TRBJ1-6|TRBV6-5|-
CASSYSLGQGATPLHF
TGTGCCAGCAGTTACTCCCTGGGACAGGGGGCTACCCCCCTCCACTTT
>TRBD1|TRBJ2-1|TRBV6-4|-
CASSETGSSYNEQFF
TGTGCCAGCAGTGAGACAGGGAGCTCCTACAATGAGCAGTTCTTC
>TRBD2|TRBJ2-2|TRBV10-2|few
CASKELALREELFF
TGCGCCAGCAAAGAACTAGCGTTAAGAGAGGAGCTGTTTTTT
>-|TRBJ2-5|TRBV6-6|-
CASRPGTLQETQYF
TGTGCCAGCAGGCCCGGGACACTCCAAGAGACCCAGTACTTC
>-|TRBJ2-3|TRBV5-1|-
CASSLDPEDTQYF
TGCGCCAGCAGCTTGGACCCCGAGGATACGCAGTATTTT
>-|TRBJ1-3|TRBV6-9|once
CASSWTWRSGNTIYF
TGTGCCAGCAGTTGGACATGGCGCTCTGGAAACACCATATATTTT
>-|TRBJ1-5|TRBV7-2|once
CASSLEGRGYQPQHF
TGTGCCAGCAGCTTAGAGGGTAGGGGATATCAGCCCCAGCATTTT
>TRBD1|TRBJ2-3|TRBV5-1|-
CASSLMSGQGSTDTQYF
TGCGCCAGCAGCTTGATGTCAGGACAGGGTAGCACAGATACGCAGTATTTT
>TRBD1|TRBJ2-3|TRBV6-5|-
CASSRGQGSPDTQYF
TGTGCCAGCAGTCGAGGACAGGGGTCCCCAGATACGCAGTATTTT
>-|TRBJ2-1|TRBV12-5|-
CASGSGLRENEQFF
TGTGCTAGTGGCTCCGGATTAAGGGAGAATGAGCAGTTCTTC